This T cell receptor (beta chain) stems from a study of blood T cell repertoires in COVID-19. Background on the study: The United States, Italy and Spain provided the acute and convalescent COVID-19 samples.

The J segment lost 1 base and the V segment lost 2 bases, leaving 13 bases of the junction unmatched. This CDR3 region has 20 residues. Followed over time, Seattle patients had been enrolled while infection was active. Authors' methods: How many nucleated cells were present was estimated from reference gene primer amplification. Method: immunoSEQ multiplex PCR; TCRdb's copy keeps in-frame clones and lacks some. The V and J calls and clone size come from that table; D and trimming were worked out from the DNA. The sample gives 100,000 to 150,000 clones, 81% of which show up once; roughly 15% is in the top ten.

This chain connects TRBV5-3 to TRBJ2-2; TRBD2 aligns across 11 bases. TRBV5-3 is flagged as an ORF with uncertain function. The specimen sequenced was peripheral blood. The source of this sequence is a man aged 25-40 years with COVID-19, enrolled during active disease. CDR3 sequence (DNA): TGTGCCAGAAGCTTCCTCATAGCGGGAGGGCCAGCAGGGAACACCGGGGAGCTGTTTTTT. Translation: CARSFLIAGGPAGNTGELFF.